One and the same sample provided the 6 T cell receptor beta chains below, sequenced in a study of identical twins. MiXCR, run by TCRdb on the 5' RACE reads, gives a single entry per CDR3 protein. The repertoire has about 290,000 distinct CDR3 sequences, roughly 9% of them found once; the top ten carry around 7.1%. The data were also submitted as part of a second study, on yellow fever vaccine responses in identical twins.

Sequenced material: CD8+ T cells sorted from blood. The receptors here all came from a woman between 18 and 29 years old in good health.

The CDR3 DNA reads TGTGCCAGCAGCGTAGGTACACTAGCGGGAGTGACAGATACGCAGTATTTT. As protein: CASSVGTLAGVTDTQYF. The chain joins TRBV9 to TRBJ2-3; TRBD2 aligns across 11 bases. Unmatched junction bases numbered 6, after V lost 0 bases and J lost 3 bases. Per germline, CDR1 SGDLS and CDR2 YYNGEE. The CDR3 contains 17 residues. The entire variable domain, with the rest obtained from reference TRBV9 and TRBJ2-3, is as follows: DSGVTQTPKHLITATGQRVTLRCSPRSGDLSVYWYQQSLDQGLQFLIQYYNGEERAKGNILERFSAQQFPDLHSELNLSSLELGDSALYFCASSVGTLAGVTDTQYFGPGTRLTVL.

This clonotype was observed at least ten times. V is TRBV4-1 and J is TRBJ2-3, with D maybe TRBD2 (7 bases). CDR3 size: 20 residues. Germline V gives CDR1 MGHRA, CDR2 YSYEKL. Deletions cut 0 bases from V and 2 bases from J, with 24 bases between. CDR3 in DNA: TGCGCCAGCAGCCAAGATCCCAGCGGAGGGAGGGGGAGCTACACAGATACGCAGTATTTT. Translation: CASSQDPSGGRGSYTDTQYF.

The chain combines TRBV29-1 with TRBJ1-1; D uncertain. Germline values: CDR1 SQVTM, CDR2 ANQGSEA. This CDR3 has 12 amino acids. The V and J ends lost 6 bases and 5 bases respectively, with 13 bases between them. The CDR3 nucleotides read TGCAGCGTCCGAGCCTCCGAAACTGAAGCTTTCTTT. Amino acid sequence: CSVRASETEAFF.

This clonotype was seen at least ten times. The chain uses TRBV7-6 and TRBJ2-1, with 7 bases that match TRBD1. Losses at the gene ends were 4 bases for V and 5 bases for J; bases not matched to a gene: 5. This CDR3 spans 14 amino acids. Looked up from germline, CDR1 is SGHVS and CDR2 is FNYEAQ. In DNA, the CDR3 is TGTGCCAGCAGCTACGGACAGGCCAACAATGAGCAGTTCTTC. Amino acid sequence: CASSYGQANNEQFF.

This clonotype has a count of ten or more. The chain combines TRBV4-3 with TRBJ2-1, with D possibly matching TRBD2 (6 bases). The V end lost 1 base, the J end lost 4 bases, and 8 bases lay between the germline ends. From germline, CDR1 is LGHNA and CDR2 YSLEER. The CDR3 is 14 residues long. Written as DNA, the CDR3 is TGCGCCAGCAGCCAAGCGGGAGAGTACAATGAGCAGTTCTTC. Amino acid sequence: CASSQAGEYNEQFF.

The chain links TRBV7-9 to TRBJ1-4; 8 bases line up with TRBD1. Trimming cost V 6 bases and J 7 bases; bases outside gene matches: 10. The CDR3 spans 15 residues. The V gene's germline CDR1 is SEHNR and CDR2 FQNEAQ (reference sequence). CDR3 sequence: CASSRTDRDTEKLFF. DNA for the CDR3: TGTGCCAGCAGTAGAACGGACAGGGATACTGAAAAACTGTTTTTT. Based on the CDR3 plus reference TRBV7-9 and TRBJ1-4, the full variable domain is DTGVSQNPRHKITKRGQNVTFRCDPISEHNRLYWYRQTLGQGPEFLTYFQNEAQLEKSRLLSDRFSAERPKGSFSTLEIQRTEQGDSAMYLCASSRTDRDTEKLFFGSGTQLSVL.